The present entry profiles one T cell receptor (beta chain) with its context. Its target is not known. Researchers made TCR cDNA using 5'RACE template switching, and this step added a universal primer site and UMIs. TCRdb fed the 5' RACE reads into MiXCR, producing one record per CDR3 protein. The sample has some 350,000 distinct CDR3 sequences, roughly 3.9% seen once. The source of the sample is a study of T cells after yellow fever vaccination. Study-wide findings and caveats: Repertoires sorted by FACS could include abundant clonotypes that are contaminants from the bulk population. Only a minor proportion of clonotypes was detected across both CD4 and CD8 compartments.

The receptor was derived from a man younger than 35 who received the YFV17D yellow fever vaccine. The sample consisted of PBMCs, taken 5 days after the yellow fever booster vaccination.

CDR3 bases: TGTGCCAGCAGTTTATGGGAGGGGGATGGCTACACCTTC. Protein product: CASSLWEGDGYTF. V is TRBV27 and J is TRBJ1-2; D is possibly TRBD1 (6 bases). The V gene lost 1 base and the J gene lost 6 bases, with 9 bases spanning the gap. Per the germline V gene, CDR1 is MNHEY and CDR2 is SMNVEV (reference sequence). The CDR3 consists of 13 residues.